This T cell receptor beta chain was identified in a study of blood T cell repertoires in COVID-19. On the study more broadly: Recovered status applied to Cohort 3 donors who had two consecutive negative PCRs. It also applied to those with clearance or with symptom resolution.

Produced via immunoSEQ multiplex PCR; TCRdb's table is partial and in-frame only. The data hold approximately 200,000 clones, with around 90% observed a single time. V lost 4 bases and J 2 bases, leaving 13 bases between the germline ends. The CDR3 totals 16 residues. CDR1 SGHDT and CDR2 YYEEEE come from the germline V gene. The sequence derives from a man aged 25-40 years in a cohort exposed to, infected with or recovered from COVID-19 (not recorded which). Sequencing was carried out using PBMCs or T cells enriched from blood (not recorded which). The chain is built from TRBV5-6 and TRBJ1-6; weak D call: TRBD1 (6 bases). CDR3 loop: CASSAAAGAYNSPLHF. CDR3 bases: TGTGCCAGCAGCGCCGCCGCAGGGGCCTATAATTCACCCCTCCACTTT.